Reported below is one TCR beta chain. The antigen is undetermined. The data originate from a study of cytomegalovirus exposure and HLA in healthy donors. Turning to the study itself: Approximately 200 million T cells yielded around 120 million unique TCR beta sequences in earlier analysis. An early data release held tens of millions of unique TCRs from HLA-typed donors. Study-level findings and limits: Immune exposure data for these donors was limited to CMV serostatus.

With 60 Vbeta and 13 Jbeta primers, the PCR was carried out. Libraries were prepared by immunoSEQ multiplex PCR; TCRdb keeps only in-frame clonotypes and omits some of them. The sample lists some 200,000 clones, under 70% occurring once. Germline CDR1 and CDR2: SQVTM and ANQGSEA. The CDR3 is made up of 18 amino acids. J gave up 0 bases and V 5 bases, and 12 bases lay outside the gene matches. This TCR came from a man between 35 and 55 years old in good health and CMV-seropositive. The source material was PBMCs. The J gene is TRBJ1-4, the V gene TRBV29-1, with 10 bases that match TRBD1. The DNA for the CDR3 is TGCAGCGTTTTTGACCGGGACAGGGGCCAAGCAACTAATGAAAAACTGTTTTTT. It yields the protein CSVFDRDRGQATNEKLFF.